This entry lists 30 T cell receptor beta chains sequenced from one sample in a study of T-cell reconstitution after alpha-beta-depleted transplantation in children. Unique molecular identifiers were incorporated when the TCRbeta library was constructed. MiXCR was run by TCRdb on the PCR reads, yielding one entry per CDR3 protein. Of over 550,000 distinct CDR3 sequences in the sample, 10% are singletons; the top ten hold about 4%. The input for sequencing was PBMCs from the stem cell graft donor, taken from the stem cell graft. The receptors stem from a human donor who donated a stem cell graft to a child with acute myeloid leukemia.

This clonotype showed up just a few times. The V and J genes are TRBV3-1 and TRBJ1-1, with D unresolved. The germline CDR1 and CDR2 sequences are LGHDT and YNNKEL (reference sequence). V lost 1 base to trimming and J lost 5 bases, with 8 bases between them. The CDR3 loop spans 13 amino acids. This chain's CDR3 is CASSQGADTEAFF. CDR3 sequence (DNA): TGTGCCAGCAGCCAAGGCGCCGATACTGAAGCTTTCTTT.

The chain is built from TRBV5-1 and TRBJ2-7; a weak D match, TRBD2 (5 bases). The CDR3 has 13 amino acids. Germline V gene data show CDR1 as SGHRS and CDR2 as YFSETQ. Trimming removed 0 bases from V and 6 bases from J, with 10 bases in between. The CDR3 loop is CASSLGRESEQYF. The CDR3 bases are TGCGCCAGCAGCTTGGGAAGGGAGAGCGAGCAGTACTTC.

This clonotype was picked up many times. The chain uses TRBV24-1 and TRBJ2-3; D unresolved. This CDR3 is built from 14 residues. Looked up from germline, CDR1 is KGHDR and CDR2 is SFDVKD. V shed 6 bases and J shed 7 bases, with 16 bases lying between them. The CDR3 here is CATSQRVDEYTQYF. DNA of the CDR3: TGTGCCACCAGTCAGAGAGTAGACGAATATACGCAGTATTTT.

The sample holds a few counts of this clonotype. The genes are TRBV6-1 and TRBJ1-4; TRBD1 matches 7 bases. The CDR3 runs 14 residues. CDR1 and CDR2 (germline): MNHNS, SASEGT. The trim removed 6 bases at V and 6 bases at J, leaving 7 bases unmatched. CDR3: CASRKGQRDEKLFF. The DNA of the CDR3 is TGTGCCAGCAGGAAGGGACAGCGGGATGAAAAACTGTTTTTT.

This clonotype was counted at least ten times. The J gene is TRBJ1-5, the V gene TRBV6-2 or TRBV6-3; 9 bases map to TRBD1. Germline trimming cut 0 bases from V and 6 bases from J; bases unmatched to any gene: 6. CDR1 and CDR2 from the germline V gene are MNHEY and SVGEGT. This CDR3 has 16 amino acids. CDR3 bases: TGTGCCAGCAGTTACTCCGGGACAGGGAAGCGTCAGCCCCAGCATTTT. Protein product: CASSYSGTGKRQPQHF.

This clonotype was seen many times. The CDR3 DNA reads as TGTGCCAGCGGACAGGGGAGGGGTTTGTACACTGAAGCTTTCTTT. Amino acid sequence: CASGQGRGLYTEAFF. This chain connects TRBV6-1 to TRBJ1-1; 9 nucleotides match TRBD1. This CDR3 has 15 amino acids. J gave up 3 bases and V 8 bases, and 10 bases lay outside the gene matches. Germline-derived CDR1 and CDR2 are MNHNS and SASEGT.

Ten or more counts support this clonotype. The CDR3 DNA sequence: TGTGCCAGCAGCTTAGTACAGGCGATGAACACTGAAGCTTTCTTT. Translating it yields CASSLVQAMNTEAFF. The rearrangement uses TRBV7-2 and TRBJ1-1; weak D call: TRBD1 (5 bases). The germline V gene encodes CDR1 SGHTA and CDR2 FQGNSA. The CDR3 runs 15 residues. Deletions cut 1 base from V and 0 bases from J, with 9 bases between.

The V and J genes are TRBV20-1 and TRBJ2-3, with 14 bases identical to TRBD2. The CDR3 consists of 21 residues. The V segment lost 5 bases and the J segment 2 bases; nucleotides outside the gene matches: 21. Per the germline V gene, CDR1 is DFQATT and CDR2 is SNEGSKA (reference sequence). The CDR3, as DNA: TGCAGTGCTGAAAGCCTCCCGGGACTAGCGGGAGAAGGAGGAAACACAGATACGCAGTATTTT. Translating gives CSAESLPGLAGEGGNTDTQYF.

This clonotype came up a few times. The chain recombines TRBV30 with TRBJ1-5; D perhaps matches TRBD1 (6 bases). Germline loops: CDR1 GTSNPN, CDR2 SVGIG (reference sequence). Trimming removed 1 base at V and 1 base at J, with 8 bases between. The CDR3 totals 14 residues. The CDR3 is CAWSEGGSNQPQHF. DNA for the CDR3: TGTGCCTGGAGTGAGGGGGGGAGCAATCAGCCCCAGCATTTT.

This clonotype came up a few times. The chain recombines TRBV7-2 with TRBJ2-5; 8 bases agree with TRBD2. CDR3 length: 17 residues. Germline CDR1 SGHTA, CDR2 FQGNSA. V was clipped by 4 bases and J by 4 bases; unmatched bases: 14. CDR3: CASSSGLLAGLGETQYF. For the CDR3, the DNA is TGTGCCAGCAGCTCAGGACTATTAGCGGGGTTGGGAGAGACCCAGTACTTC. Drawing the rest from reference TRBV7-2 and TRBJ2-5, the complete variable domain is GAGVSQSPSNKVTEKGKDVELRCDPISGHTALYWYRQSLGQGLEFLIYFQGNSAPDKSGLPSDRFSAERTGGSVSTLTIQRTQQEDSAVYLCASSSGLLAGLGETQYFGPGTRLLVL.

The V gene is TRBV7-9, the J gene TRBJ2-7; tentatively, D is TRBD2 (5 bases). The length of the CDR3 is 14 residues. Between the trimmed V and J ends, which lost 1 base and 4 bases, there was a span of 11 bases. Germline lookup yields CDR1 SEHNR and CDR2 FQNEAQ (reference sequence). The CDR3 bases are TGTGCCAGCAGCTTAGATGGGAGTGGGTACGAGCAGTACTTC. Protein product: CASSLDGSGYEQYF.

This clonotype occurred a few times. The genes are TRBV7-2 and TRBJ2-2; no firm D call. The V gene lost 2 bases and the J gene lost 4 bases, with 8 bases spanning the gap. CDR1 is SGHTA and CDR2 is FQGNSA in the germline V gene. This CDR3 contains 14 residues. The CDR3 here is CASSLHWITGELFF. DNA for the CDR3: TGTGCCAGCAGCTTACATTGGATCACCGGGGAGCTGTTTTTT.

The table lists this clonotype with a few counts. The CDR3 sequence: CASSWSGTGSSYEQYF. The CDR3 DNA reads TGTGCCAGCAGCTGGTCCGGGACAGGGAGCTCCTACGAGCAGTACTTC. This sequence joins TRBV7-2 and TRBJ2-7; TRBD1 aligns across 9 bases. CDR3 length equals 16 residues. Germline V gene lookup returns CDR1 SGHTA and CDR2 FQGNSA. The V and J ends lost 4 bases and 0 bases, in that order; junction bases with no gene match: 7.

There are many counts of this clonotype. V usage is TRBV28 and J usage is TRBJ2-2, with 9 nucleotides matching TRBD2. The J segment lost 5 bases and the V segment lost 7 bases, leaving 5 bases of the junction unmatched. In germline, CDR1 is MDHEN, CDR2 SYDVKM. The CDR3 consists of 14 residues. Here the CDR3 DNA reads TGTGCCAGCATGGGCGGGAGGGCAACCGGGGAGCTGTTTTTT. Translation: CASMGGRATGELFF.

The chain combines TRBV25-1 with TRBJ2-1; 10 nucleotides agree with TRBD2. The CDR3 consists of 16 residues. Per the germline V gene, CDR1 is MGHDK and CDR2 is SYGVNS. The junction had 8 bases not matched to a gene; V was cut back by 3 bases and J by 6 bases. CDR3 DNA: TGTGCCAGCAGTGAGAGTGGGCTAGCGGGAGTCAATGAGCAGTTCTTC. As protein: CASSESGLAGVNEQFF.

This clonotype was detected only a few times. CDR3 sequence reads: CASSAMTGLNTEAFF. For the CDR3, the DNA is TGTGCCAGCAGCGCCATGACAGGCTTGAACACTGAAGCTTTCTTT. V and J are TRBV9 and TRBJ1-1; D perhaps matches TRBD1 (6 bases). CDR1 SGDLS and CDR2 YYNGEE come from the germline V gene. Deletions cut 3 bases from V and 0 bases from J, with 12 bases between. The CDR3 loop spans 15 amino acids. Full variable domain (outside the CDR3, taken from reference TRBV9 and TRBJ1-1): DSGVTQTPKHLITATGQRVTLRCSPRSGDLSVYWYQQSLDQGLQFLIQYYNGEERAKGNILERFSAQQFPDLHSELNLSSLELGDSALYFCASSAMTGLNTEAFFGQGTRLTVV.

This clonotype was counted many times. The V gene is TRBV29-1, the J gene TRBJ2-7; 8 bases agree with TRBD2. Germline-derived CDR1 and CDR2 are SQVTM and ANQGSEA. After removal of 6 bases from V and 1 base from J, the junction contained 11 bases not matched to a gene. The CDR3 has 15 residues. In DNA, the CDR3 is TGCAGCGTCCTCAGCGGGGGAGGGTGGTCCTACGAGCAGTACTTC. It codes for CSVLSGGGWSYEQYF.

The J gene is TRBJ2-4, the V gene TRBV11-2; D ambiguous. Germline CDR1 is SGHAT and CDR2 is FQNNGV. The CDR3 has 14 amino acids. Trimming removed 5 bases at V and 2 bases at J, with 10 bases between. The CDR3 protein is CASSPQTSKNIQYF. In DNA form, the CDR3 reads TGTGCCAGCAGCCCTCAGACGTCCAAAAACATTCAGTACTTC.

In this sample, this clonotype turned up a few times. The chain links TRBV28 to TRBJ2-1; 10 bases are a match to TRBD1. Germline V gives CDR1 MDHEN, CDR2 SYDVKM. The CDR3 totals 16 residues. The junction had 14 bases not matched to a gene; V was cut back by 7 bases and J by 8 bases. CDR3: CASISRDRGTSDEQFF. DNA of the CDR3: TGTGCCAGCATCTCAAGGGACAGGGGAACTTCGGATGAGCAGTTCTTC.

This chain uses TRBV10-2 with TRBJ2-3; D might be TRBD2 (6 bases). Trimming took off 0 bases at V and 7 bases at J, with 14 bases between the two ends. The CDR3 length is 15 residues. CDR1 is WSHSY and CDR2 is SAAADI in the germline V gene. DNA of the CDR3: TGCGCCAGCAGTGAGTCGGGTCGGGAGAGGAATACGCAGTATTTT. Translated: CASSESGRERNTQYF.

The genes are TRBV5-6 and TRBJ1-6; 9 nucleotides match TRBD1. Per the germline V gene, CDR1 is SGHDT and CDR2 is YYEEEE. Trimming removed 3 bases from V and 9 bases from J; junction bases left unmatched: 4. CDR3 size: 14 residues. This CDR3 reads CASSYRGRGSPLHF. The DNA of the CDR3 is TGTGCCAGCAGCTACAGGGGGCGAGGTTCACCCCTCCACTTT.

This clonotype was found many times. The V gene is TRBV20-1, the J gene TRBJ2-7; TRBD2 matches at 8 bases. Germline V CDR1 and CDR2: DFQATT, SNEGSKA (reference sequence). The CDR3 runs 16 residues. V shed 0 bases, J shed 3 bases, and the junction held 10 bases outside the gene matches. CDR3 nucleotides: TGCAGTGCTAGAGACCTTTCCTTAGCGGGGCTCTACGAGCAGTACTTC. This translates into CSARDLSLAGLYEQYF.

This clonotype was seen ten or more times. The chain combines TRBV29-1 with TRBJ2-7; 10 nucleotides align to TRBD2. The CDR3 is 15 residues long. CDR1 is SQVTM, CDR2 ANQGSEA, per germline. V lost 6 bases, J lost 0 bases, and 8 bases stayed unmatched. CDR3 amino acids: CSVDLRTSGSYEQYF. The CDR3 DNA reads as TGCAGCGTAGACCTCCGGACTAGCGGCTCCTACGAGCAGTACTTC.

As concerns this clonotype: A much bigger clone sits one base away, suggesting this may be a read error. The V and J genes are TRBV7-2 and TRBJ2-3, with no clear D. The CDR3 is made up of 12 amino acids. Trimming shortened V by 1 base and J by 7 bases, and 6 bases separated the two germline ends. CDR1 and CDR2 from the germline V gene are SGHTA and FQGNSA. The CDR3 region is CASSLEANTQYF. DNA of the CDR3: TGTGCCAGCAGCTTAGAGGCAAATACGCAGTATTTT.

V is TRBV20-1 and J is TRBJ1-5, with TRBD1 matching 7 bases. CDR1 and CDR2 (germline): DFQATT, SNEGSKA (reference sequence). The CDR3 spans 15 residues. V lost 6 bases to trimming and J lost 0 bases; unmatched junction nucleotides: 8. The CDR3 reads CSAKGQQYSNQPQHF. The CDR3 nucleotides are TGCAGTGCCAAGGGACAGCAATATAGCAATCAGCCCCAGCATTTT.

This clonotype was counted between two and nine times. The CDR3 sequence is CASSIRPGLETQYF. The CDR3 region has the DNA TGTGCCAGCAGCATTAGGCCGGGTTTAGAGACCCAGTACTTC. This sequence joins TRBV7-9 and TRBJ2-5; no clear D gene. Germline CDR1 is SEHNR and CDR2 is FQNEAQ (reference sequence). The CDR3 loop spans 14 amino acids. Trimming took off 5 bases at V and 4 bases at J, with 14 bases between the two ends.

Many counts were recorded for this clonotype. The chain carries TRBV7-2 and TRBJ2-4; D is unclear. The germline V and J ends were trimmed by 3 bases and 3 bases, with 12 bases remaining between them. The CDR3 runs 15 residues. Germline V gene lookup returns CDR1 SGHTA and CDR2 FQGNSA. The CDR3 coding sequence is TGTGCCAGCAGCTTTGGCGTCGTGGTCAAAAACATTCAGTACTTC. Translated: CASSFGVVVKNIQYF.

This chain connects TRBV13 to TRBJ1-1; 9 nucleotides align to TRBD1. The germline gives CDR1 PRHDT, CDR2 FYEKMQ (reference sequence). V gave up 8 bases and J gave up 1 base; unmatched junction bases: 2. The CDR3 length is 13 residues. The CDR3 sequence is CASRQGGNTEAFF. CDR3 coding DNA: TGTGCCAGCCGACAGGGGGGGAACACTGAAGCTTTCTTT.

The rearrangement joins TRBV5-1 to TRBJ2-7, with 9 bases matching TRBD1. Germline V lookup: CDR1 SGHRS, CDR2 YFSETQ. The CDR3 runs 16 residues. With V trimmed by 0 bases and J by 5 bases, 9 bases remained unmatched. CDR3 sequence (DNA): TGCGCCAGCAGCTTGGTAGGCTCGGGACAGGGCGACGAGCAGTACTTC. Protein sequence: CASSLVGSGQGDEQYF.

The J gene is TRBJ2-1, the V gene TRBV5-1, with TRBD2 identical over 11 bases. The CDR3 sequence is 17 residues long. The junction had 6 bases not matched to a gene; V was cut back by 3 bases and J by 1 base. Looked up from germline, CDR1 is SGHRS and CDR2 is YFSETQ. This CDR3 is CASSYSGRAGSYNEQFF. The DNA for the CDR3 is TGCGCCAGCAGCTATAGCGGGAGGGCCGGGTCCTACAATGAGCAGTTCTTC.